This entry is about one T cell receptor (beta chain). The antigen is not known. Per the germline V gene, CDR1 is KGHSH and CDR2 is LQKENI. The CDR3 is 19 residues long. V was pared by 3 bases and J by 3 bases, with 24 bases between. The data derive from a study of T cell repertoires in cytomegalovirus infection. Turning to the study itself: Researchers turned to recently identified HLA-C-restricted CMV epitopes as well as well-studied HLA-B-restricted ones. Public TCR beta signature analysis indicated the presence of both CMV infection and matching HLA type.

TCRdb reprocessed the reads via MiXCR and lists one record per CDR3 protein. Of fewer than 650,000 distinct CDR3 sequences listed, roughly 43% are singletons. Findings and limits, study-wide: HLA-C-restricted CMV clonotypes gave the most frequent clonotype in two of eight donors.

The J gene is TRBJ2-1, the V gene TRBV18; D ambiguous. The sample consisted of cultured PBMCs, taken from culture after CMV antigen stimulation. The sequence was obtained from a human donor in good health (CMV status not recorded). Some clones in this sample may be carry-over from other donors' samples. The CDR3 DNA reads TGTGCCAGCTCACCTAAAGCCGGCGCCTGGGCGGTAGGCTACAATGAGCAGTTCTTC. It specifies CASSPKAGAWAVGYNEQFF.